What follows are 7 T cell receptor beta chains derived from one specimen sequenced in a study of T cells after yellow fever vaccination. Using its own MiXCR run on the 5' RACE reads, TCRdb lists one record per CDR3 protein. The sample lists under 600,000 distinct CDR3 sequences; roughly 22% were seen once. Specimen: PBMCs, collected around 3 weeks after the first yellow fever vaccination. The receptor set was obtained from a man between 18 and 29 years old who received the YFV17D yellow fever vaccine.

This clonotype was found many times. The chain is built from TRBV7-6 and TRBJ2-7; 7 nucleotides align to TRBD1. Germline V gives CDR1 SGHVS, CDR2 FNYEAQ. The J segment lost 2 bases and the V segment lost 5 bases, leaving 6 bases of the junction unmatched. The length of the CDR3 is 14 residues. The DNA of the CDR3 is TGTGCCAGCAGCCTGTCGGGACAGACCTACGAGCAGTACTTC. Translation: CASSLSGQTYEQYF. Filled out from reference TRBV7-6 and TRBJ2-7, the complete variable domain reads GAGVSQSPRYKVTKRGQDVALRCDPISGHVSLYWYRQALGQGPEFLTYFNYEAQQDKSGLPNDRFSAERPEGSISTLTIQRTEQRDSAMYRCASSLSGQTYEQYFGPGTRLTVT.

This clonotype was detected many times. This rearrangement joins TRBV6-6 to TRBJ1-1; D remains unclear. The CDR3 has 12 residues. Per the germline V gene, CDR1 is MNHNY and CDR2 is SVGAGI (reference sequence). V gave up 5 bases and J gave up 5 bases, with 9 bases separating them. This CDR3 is CASSPGDTEAFF. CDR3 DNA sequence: TGTGCCAGCAGTCCAGGAGATACTGAAGCTTTCTTT.

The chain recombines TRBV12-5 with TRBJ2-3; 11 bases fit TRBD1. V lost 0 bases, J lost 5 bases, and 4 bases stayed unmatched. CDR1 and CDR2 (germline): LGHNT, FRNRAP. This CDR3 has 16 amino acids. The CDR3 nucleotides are TGTGCTAGTGGTTTGGTAGGGACAGGGGGTATAGATACGCAGTATTTT. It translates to CASGLVGTGGIDTQYF.

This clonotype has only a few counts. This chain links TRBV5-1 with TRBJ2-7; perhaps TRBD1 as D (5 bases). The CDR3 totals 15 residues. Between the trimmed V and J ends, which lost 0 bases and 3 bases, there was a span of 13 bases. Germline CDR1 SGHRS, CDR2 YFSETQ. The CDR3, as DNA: TGCGCCAGCAGCTTGGAGGGCAGGGTCGGCTACGAGCAGTACGTC. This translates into CASSLEGRVGYEQYV.

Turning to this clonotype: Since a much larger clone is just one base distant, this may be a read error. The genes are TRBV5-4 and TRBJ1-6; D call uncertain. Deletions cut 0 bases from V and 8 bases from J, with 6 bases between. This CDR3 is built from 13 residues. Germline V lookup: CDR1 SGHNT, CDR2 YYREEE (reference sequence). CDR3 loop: CASSLAWDSPLHF. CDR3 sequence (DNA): TGTGCCAGCAGCTTGGCTTGGGATTCACCCCTCCACTTT.

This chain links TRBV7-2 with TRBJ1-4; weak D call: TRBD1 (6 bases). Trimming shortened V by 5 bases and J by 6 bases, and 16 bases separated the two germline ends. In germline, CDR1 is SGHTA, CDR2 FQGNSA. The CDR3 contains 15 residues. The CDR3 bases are TGTGCCAGCAGCCGTCTACAGGGCGCGGATGAAAAACTGTTTTTT. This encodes CASSRLQGADEKLFF. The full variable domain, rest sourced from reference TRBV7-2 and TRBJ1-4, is GAGVSQSPSNKVTEKGKDVELRCDPISGHTALYWYRQSLGQGLEFLIYFQGNSAPDKSGLPSDRFSAERTGGSVSTLTIQRTQQEDSAVYLCASSRLQGADEKLFFGSGTQLSVL.

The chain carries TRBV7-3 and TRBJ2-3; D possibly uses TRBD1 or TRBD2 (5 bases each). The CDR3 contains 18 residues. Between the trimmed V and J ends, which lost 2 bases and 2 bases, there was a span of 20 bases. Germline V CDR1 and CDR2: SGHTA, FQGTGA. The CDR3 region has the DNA TGTGCCAGCAGCTTACGGGGCCCGGGGAGCGGACTCACAGATACGCAGTATTTT. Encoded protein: CASSLRGPGSGLTDTQYF.